These 28 T cell receptor beta chains came from one sample sequenced in a study of OX40 agonist ivuxolimab in advanced cancers. The protocol was immunoSEQ multiplex PCR, while the TCRdb copy is restricted to in-frame clones and leaves out a portion. The top ten hold under 7% of the sample, which has 55,000 to 75,000 clones, 70% to 90% seen once. The specimen was CD4+ or CD8+ T cells sorted from blood, collected in a trial of the OX40 agonist ivuxolimab. The receptors come from an adult with an advanced solid tumor such as melanoma, head and neck, liver or kidney cancer.

This chain joins TRBV5-6 and TRBJ1-1; D uncertain. The germline V and J ends were trimmed by 5 bases and 1 base, with 12 bases remaining between them. CDR1 is SGHDT, CDR2 YYEEEE, per germline. CDR3 length: 14 residues. The CDR3 region has the DNA TGTGCCAGCAGTCACGACGGCGAGAACACTGAAGCTTTCTTT. Its translation is CASSHDGENTEAFF.

V is TRBV28 and J is TRBJ2-1; 9 bases are a match to TRBD2. V lost 8 bases and J lost 7; bases outside the gene matches: 12. CDR3 size: 15 residues. Germline CDR1 MDHEN, CDR2 SYDVKM. Here the CDR3 reads CASQGGSGSRNEQFF. The CDR3 DNA is TGTGCCAGCCAGGGAGGTAGCGGGAGCCGTAATGAGCAGTTCTTC. Full variable domain (remainder filled in from reference TRBV28 and TRBJ2-1): DVKVTQSSRYLVKRTGEKVFLECVQDMDHENMFWYRQDPGLGLRLIYFSYDVKMKEKGDIPEGYSVSREKKERFSLILESASTNQTSMYLCASQGGSGSRNEQFFGPGTRLTVL.

V and J are TRBV6-5 and TRBJ2-5; 10 bases align to TRBD1. Germline V gene data show CDR1 as MNHEY and CDR2 as SVGAGI. V shed 5 bases and J 1 base; nucleotides not matched to a gene: 4. The CDR3 spans 15 residues. This CDR3 is CASSAGQGFQETQYF. CDR3 DNA sequence: TGTGCCAGCAGTGCGGGACAGGGGTTCCAAGAGACCCAGTACTTC.

The CDR3, as DNA: TGTGCCAGCAGTCCCTATGCGGGGAACCAAGAGACCCAGTACTTC. Translating it yields CASSPYAGNQETQYF. The chain links TRBV6-5 to TRBJ2-5; the D gene is possibly TRBD2 (6 bases). CDR1 MNHEY and CDR2 SVGAGI come from the germline V gene. V was pared by 5 bases and J by 0 bases, with 13 bases between. This CDR3 is 15 amino acids long.

A note on this clone: Relative to the germline gene, one junction end is altered; a read error may explain this. The chain is built from TRBV7-8 and TRBJ2-1; either TRBD1 or TRBD2 may fit D (6 bases each). CDR3 length: 12 amino acids. Germline CDR1 reads SGHVS; CDR2 reads FQNEAQ. For the CDR3, the DNA is TGTGCCAGCAGCTTAGGAGGGGAAAGGGGGGTCTTC. Translating gives CASSLGGERGVF. Using reference TRBV7-8 and TRBJ2-1 for the parts outside the CDR3, the full variable domain is GAGVSQSPRYKVAKRGQDVALRCDPISGHVSLFWYQQALGQGPEFLTYFQNEAQLDKSGLPSDRFFAERPEGSVSTLKIQRTQQEDSAVYLCASSLGGERGVFGPGTRLTVL.

The chain employs TRBV7-9 and TRBJ2-1; no firm D call. The CDR3 covers 14 residues. V lost 3 bases to trimming and J lost 10 bases, with 16 bases between them. The V gene's germline CDR1 is SEHNR and CDR2 FQNEAQ (reference sequence). The DNA of the CDR3 is TGTGCCAGCAGCTTCCAGCTAGTCCGGCCGGAGCAGTTCTTC. Protein product: CASSFQLVRPEQFF.

The V call is TRBV28, the J call TRBJ1-5; D ambiguous. The germline gives CDR1 MDHEN, CDR2 SYDVKM. Trimming left V 8 bases short and J 6 bases short, with 11 bases between. The CDR3 is 12 residues long. The CDR3 nucleotides are TGTGCCAGCGATGGAATGGGTCAGCCCCAGCATTTT. This codes for CASDGMGQPQHF.

The chain uses TRBV27 and TRBJ1-6; TRBD1 might be the D (6 bases). Trimming pared 3 bases from V and 7 bases from J, leaving 16 bases between. The CDR3 has 16 amino acids. The germline V gene has CDR1 MNHEY and CDR2 SMNVEV (reference sequence). The CDR3 here is CASSLGAREGNSPLHF. In DNA, the CDR3 is TGTGCCAGCAGTTTGGGGGCCCGGGAAGGGAATTCACCCCTCCACTTT.

The CDR3 region is CASSESQGLLAKNIQYF. The CDR3 nucleotides read TGTGCCAGCAGTGAATCACAGGGCCTCCTAGCCAAAAACATTCAGTACTTC. The chain carries TRBV28 and TRBJ2-4; TRBD1 is a possible D gene (6 bases). The CDR3 loop spans 17 amino acids. CDR1 is MDHEN and CDR2 is SYDVKM in the germline V gene. Trimming took off 5 bases at V and 0 bases at J, with 17 bases between the two ends.

The chain uses TRBV10-1 and TRBJ2-1; D possibly corresponds to TRBD1 (6 bases). The CDR3 is made up of 14 amino acids. Germline CDR1 is WNHNN and CDR2 is SYGVQD (reference sequence). Trimming removed 4 bases from V and 7 bases from J, with 14 bases in between. CDR3 nucleotide sequence: TGCGCCAGCAGTGGGATCAGGGGAAGGAATGAGCAGTTCTTC. The encoded protein is CASSGIRGRNEQFF.

As DNA, the CDR3 is TGTGCCACCAGCAGAGATTCCGGGGGCCGGGAGACCCAGTACTTC. This sequence encodes CATSRDSGGRETQYF. The chain recombines TRBV15 with TRBJ2-5, with D possibly called TRBD1 or TRBD2 (6 bases each). The germline CDR1 and CDR2 sequences are LNHNV and YYDKDF (reference sequence). There are 15 residues in the CDR3. V was cut by 0 bases and J by 5 bases, with 13 bases left in between.

The chain couples TRBV27 to TRBJ1-1; D may be TRBD1 (5 bases). V was clipped by 7 bases and J by 6 bases, with 18 bases between them. Germline V gene data show CDR1 as MNHEY and CDR2 as SMNVEV (reference sequence). The CDR3 length is 14 residues. CDR3 protein: CASNYGGMRSEAFF. For the CDR3, the DNA is TGTGCCAGCAATTACGGGGGGATGAGGTCTGAAGCTTTCTTT.

In regard to this clone: Distinct nucleotide sequences in the sample also encode this CDR3. V and J are TRBV28 and TRBJ1-5, with no clear D. CDR3 length: 11 residues. V was pared by 5 bases and J by 4 bases, with 3 bases between. Looked up from germline, CDR1 is MDHEN and CDR2 is SYDVKM. DNA for the CDR3: TGTGCCAGCAGTCTGAATCAGCCCCAGCATTTT. Translated, it gives CASSLNQPQHF.

The V gene is TRBV6-1, the J gene TRBJ2-1; D unresolved. CDR1 MNHNS and CDR2 SASEGT come from the germline V gene. The V and J ends lost 4 bases and 5 bases respectively, with 3 bases between them. This CDR3 is built from 11 residues. The CDR3 spells CASSGHNEQFF. The CDR3 DNA reads TGTGCCAGCAGTGGCCACAATGAGCAGTTCTTC.

This clone was picked up one time. The V and J genes are TRBV4-2 and TRBJ2-7, with a tentative D call TRBD1 (6 bases). Trimming took off 5 bases at V and 5 bases at J, with 10 bases between the two ends. This CDR3 is 12 amino acids long. Per germline, CDR1 LGHNA and CDR2 YNFKEQ. CDR3 protein: CASSLAGDEQYV. The CDR3 DNA reads as TGTGCCAGCAGCTTGGCAGGGGACGAGCAGTACGTC.

V usage is TRBV11-2 and J usage is TRBJ2-7, with D tentatively TRBD2 (6 bases). The V end was cut by 5 bases, the J end by 0 bases, with 17 bases between. The CDR3 length is 16 residues. Germline CDR1 is SGHAT and CDR2 is FQNNGV. Written as DNA, the CDR3 is TGTGCCAGCAGCCCCTATCCCGGGAGTAGCTCCTACGAGCAGTACTTC. It encodes CASSPYPGSSSYEQYF. Drawing the rest from reference TRBV11-2 and TRBJ2-7, the complete variable domain is EAGVAQSPRYKIIEKRQSVAFWCNPISGHATLYWYQQILGQGPKLLIQFQNNGVVDDSQLPKDRFSAERLKGVDSTLKIQPAKLEDSAVYLCASSPYPGSSSYEQYFGPGTRLTVT.

This chain joins TRBV6-5 and TRBJ1-2; 10 nucleotides agree with TRBD1. V was pared by 4 bases and J by 5 bases, with 10 bases of the junction left unmatched. The CDR3 length is 16 residues. CDR1 and CDR2 (germline): MNHEY, SVGAGI. Here the CDR3 reads CASSLSHPGQGYGYTF. CDR3 DNA sequence: TGTGCCAGCAGTTTATCCCACCCGGGACAGGGGTATGGCTACACCTTC.

V usage is TRBV28 and J usage is TRBJ1-4, with 7 bases lining up with TRBD1. The V segment lost 6 bases and the J segment 8 bases; nucleotides outside the gene matches: 6. The length of the CDR3 is 13 residues. Germline CDR1 and CDR2: MDHEN and SYDVKM. CDR3 coding DNA: TGTGCCAGCAGATGGCAGGGGGAAGAAAAACTGTTTTTT. Its protein is CASRWQGEEKLFF.

J is TRBJ2-1 and V is TRBV6-4; 10 bases align to TRBD1. J was trimmed by 5 bases and V by 4 bases; bases with no gene match: 5. This CDR3 region has 15 residues. The germline V gene encodes CDR1 MRHNA and CDR2 SNTAGT. The CDR3 bases are TGTGCCAGCAGTGGGACAGGGGGTACCCACAATGAGCAGTTCTTC. Translated: CASSGTGGTHNEQFF.

The chain links TRBV4-3 to TRBJ2-7; D possibly corresponds to TRBD1 (5 bases). This CDR3 has 15 amino acids. Trimming stripped 0 bases from V and 3 bases from J, with 12 bases between. Germline CDR1 reads LGHNA; CDR2 reads YSLEER. CDR3 DNA sequence: TGCGCCAGCAGCCAAGATGCAGGGCCCCGCTACGAGCAGTACTTC. This gives the protein CASSQDAGPRYEQYF.

This chain links TRBV28 with TRBJ1-2; 8 bases map to TRBD1. Germline assignment: CDR1 MDHEN and CDR2 SYDVKM. With V trimmed by 7 bases and J by 5 bases, 12 bases remained unmatched. This CDR3 spans 15 amino acids. CDR3: CASNEAGGDQYGYTF. CDR3 coding DNA: TGTGCCAGCAACGAAGCAGGGGGCGATCAGTATGGCTACACCTTC.

The gene calls are TRBV5-1 and TRBJ2-5, with 8 positions matching TRBD1. V lost 0 bases and J lost 2; bases outside the gene matches: 9. CDR1 SGHRS and CDR2 YFSETQ come from the germline V gene. This CDR3 spans 17 amino acids. The chain's CDR3 is CASSLDRGTGIQETQYF. The CDR3 DNA reads TGCGCCAGCAGCTTGGACCGGGGGACAGGAATTCAAGAGACCCAGTACTTC.

The V and J genes are TRBV5-8 and TRBJ1-5, with 10 bases aligning to TRBD1. The V and J ends lost 7 bases and 3 bases, in that order; junction bases with no gene match: 7. Per germline, CDR1 SGHTS and CDR2 YDEGEE. The CDR3 runs to 15 residues. The CDR3: CASGPGTGVNQPQHF. Written as DNA, the CDR3 is TGTGCCAGCGGCCCTGGGACAGGGGTCAATCAGCCCCAGCATTTT.

This clone was found once. J is TRBJ1-4 and V is TRBV7-9, with TRBD1 identical over 7 bases. The germline CDR1 and CDR2 sequences are SEHNR and FQNEAQ (reference sequence). Unmatched junction bases numbered 4, after V lost 5 bases and J lost 10 bases. The CDR3 contains 12 residues. The CDR3 region is CASSLQGRKLFF. The CDR3 coding sequence is TGTGCCAGCAGCCTACAGGGGAGAAAACTGTTTTTT.

The chain is built from TRBV27 and TRBJ2-5, with D perhaps matching TRBD1 (6 bases). TRBJ2-7 matches the DNA end more closely, so the J call is doubtful. The CDR3 has 14 residues. Germline V gene sequence: CDR1 MNHEY, CDR2 SMNVEV (reference sequence). DNA of the CDR3: TGTGCCAGCCGCCTAGGGCAGGGGACCTACGAGCAGTACTTC. Translation gives CASRLGQGTYEQYF.

The chain carries TRBV5-4 and TRBJ2-7; D not resolved. V shed 1 base and J shed 0 bases, with 14 bases lying between them. Germline V lookup: CDR1 SGHNT, CDR2 YYREEE (reference sequence). The CDR3 sequence is 16 residues long. CDR3 nucleotides: TGTGCCAGCAGCTTGTCGGGTCTGGAACTCTCCTACGAGCAGTACGTC. Its translation is CASSLSGLELSYEQYV.

Remarks on this clone: Relative to the germline gene, one junction end is altered; a read error may explain this. V is TRBV5-1 and J is TRBJ1-1, with D unresolved. This CDR3 comprises 14 residues. Germline-derived CDR1 and CDR2 are SGHRS and YFSETQ. The CDR3 region has the DNA TGCGCCGGCAGCATACTCAGGAATTTCACTGAAGCTTTCTTT. Translating it yields CAGSILRNFTEAFF.

This clone was observed once. The chain has TRBV9 and TRBJ2-1, with a possible D match to TRBD1 (6 bases). V lost 0 bases, J lost 12 bases, and 16 bases lay in between. Germline values: CDR1 SGDLS, CDR2 YYNGEE. The CDR3 has 14 amino acids. The CDR3, as DNA: TGTGCCAGCAGCGTAGCCCTCACCCAGGGGTGGCAGTTCTTC. Translating it yields CASSVALTQGWQFF.